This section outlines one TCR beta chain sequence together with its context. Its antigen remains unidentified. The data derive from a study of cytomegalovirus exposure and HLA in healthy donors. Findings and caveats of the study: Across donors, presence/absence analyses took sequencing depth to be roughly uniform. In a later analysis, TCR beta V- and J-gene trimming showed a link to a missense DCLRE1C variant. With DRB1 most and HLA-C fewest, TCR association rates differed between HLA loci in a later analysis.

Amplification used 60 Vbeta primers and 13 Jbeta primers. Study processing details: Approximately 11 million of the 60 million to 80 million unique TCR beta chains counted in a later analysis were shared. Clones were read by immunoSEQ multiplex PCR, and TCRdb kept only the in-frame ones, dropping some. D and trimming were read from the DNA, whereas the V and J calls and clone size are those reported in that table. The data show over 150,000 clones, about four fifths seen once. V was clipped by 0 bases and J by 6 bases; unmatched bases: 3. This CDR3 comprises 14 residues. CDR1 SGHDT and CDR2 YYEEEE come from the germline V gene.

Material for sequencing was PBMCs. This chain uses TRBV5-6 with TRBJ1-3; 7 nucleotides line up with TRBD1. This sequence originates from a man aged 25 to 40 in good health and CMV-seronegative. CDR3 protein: CASSLGGTANTIYF. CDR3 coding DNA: TGTGCCAGCAGCTTGGGAGGGACAGCAAACACCATATATTTT.